This TCR beta chain was retrieved from a study of PD-1 blockade in mismatch repair-deficient tumors. As concerns this clone: Its antigen is not known.

Libraries were prepared by immunoSEQ multiplex PCR; TCRdb keeps only in-frame clonotypes and omits some of them. The table has around 40,000 clones, roughly 81% seen once. The CDR3 has 15 amino acids. PCR or immunohistochemistry showed mismatch repair deficiency in every enrolled patient. TCRs were sequenced from a few patients responding to pembrolizumab. Study observations and caveats: After pembrolizumab, tumor-resident clones rose rapidly, then generally contracted before radiologic responses.

This chain joins TRBV21-1 and TRBJ1-5. TRBV21-1 is flagged as a pseudogene. The receptor comes from an adult with mismatch repair-deficient cancer. Material: peripheral blood, obtained less than 95 weeks after starting pembrolizumab. The CDR3 nucleotides are TGTGCCAGCAGCAAATGGGGAAGGGAGAATCAGCCCCAGCATTTT. It translates to CASSKWGRENQPQHF.